This T cell receptor (beta chain) derives from a study of blood T cell repertoires in COVID-19. Overall study: The cDNA or gDNA used as material had been derived from T cells, B-cell-depleted T cells, or PBMCs.

Across about 22 US areas, participants ranged in age from roughly 18 to 95 years. Grouping used clinical history reported by participants in a survey and questionnaire. Authors' analysis steps: Amplifying reference gene primers gave estimates of nucleated cell counts. The protocol was immunoSEQ multiplex PCR, while the TCRdb copy is restricted to in-frame clones and leaves out a portion. That table furnishes V, J and clone size, whereas the DNA furnished D and trimming. The sample has roughly 170,000 clones; around 80% are singletons. This CDR3 region has 11 residues. Germline CDR1 reads DFQATT; CDR2 reads SNEGSKA (reference sequence). Trimming removed 3 bases from V and 3 bases from J, with 5 bases in between.

Source material: PBMCs or T cells enriched from blood (not recorded which). The chain joins TRBV20-1 to TRBJ2-5, with D uncertain. This TCR came from a woman aged 50 to 60 in a cohort exposed to, infected with or recovered from COVID-19 (not recorded which). The DNA for the CDR3 is TGCAGTGCTAGCCCAAAAGAGACCCAGTACTTC. Translation gives CSASPKETQYF.